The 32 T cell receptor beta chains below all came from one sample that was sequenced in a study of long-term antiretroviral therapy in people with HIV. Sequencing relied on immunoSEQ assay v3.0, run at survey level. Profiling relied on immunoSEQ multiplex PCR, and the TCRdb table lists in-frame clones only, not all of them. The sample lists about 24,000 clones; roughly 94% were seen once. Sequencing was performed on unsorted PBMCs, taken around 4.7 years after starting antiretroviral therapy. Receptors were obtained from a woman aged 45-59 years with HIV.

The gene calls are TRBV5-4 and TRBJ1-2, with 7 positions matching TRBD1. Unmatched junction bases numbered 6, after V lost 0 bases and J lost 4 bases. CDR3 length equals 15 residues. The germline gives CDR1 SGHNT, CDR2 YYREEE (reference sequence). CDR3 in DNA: TGTGCCAGCAGCTTGGGGCCAGGGGGTGGCTATGGCTACACCTTC. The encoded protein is CASSLGPGGGYGYTF. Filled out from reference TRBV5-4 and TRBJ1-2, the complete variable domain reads ETGVTQSPTHLIKTRGQQVTLRCSSQSGHNTVSWYQQALGQGPQFIFQYYREEENGRGNFPPRFSGLQFPNYSSELNVNALELDDSALYLCASSLGPGGGYGYTFGSGTRLTVV.

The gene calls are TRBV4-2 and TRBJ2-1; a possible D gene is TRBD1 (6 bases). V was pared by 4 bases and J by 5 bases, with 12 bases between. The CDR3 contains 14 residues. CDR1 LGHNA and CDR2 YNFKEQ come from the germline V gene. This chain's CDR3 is CASSPYQGNNEQFF. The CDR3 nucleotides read TGTGCCAGCAGCCCTTACCAGGGGAACAATGAGCAGTTCTTC.

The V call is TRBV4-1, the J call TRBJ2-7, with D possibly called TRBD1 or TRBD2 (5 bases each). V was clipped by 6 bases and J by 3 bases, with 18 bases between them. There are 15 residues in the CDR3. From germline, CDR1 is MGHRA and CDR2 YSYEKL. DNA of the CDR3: TGCGCCAGCAGGCGTCTTGAGGGGTCCCACTACGAGCAGTACTTC. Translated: CASRRLEGSHYEQYF.

The CDR3 coding sequence is TGTGCCAGCAGCCAAGAGAAACTCTCCTACAATGAGCAGTTCTTC. This codes for CASSQEKLSYNEQFF. The chain carries TRBV4-2 and TRBJ2-1, with no clear D. V dropped 0 bases and J dropped 0 bases, with 6 bases sitting between them. The germline V gene has CDR1 LGHNA and CDR2 YNFKEQ. This CDR3 has 15 residues.

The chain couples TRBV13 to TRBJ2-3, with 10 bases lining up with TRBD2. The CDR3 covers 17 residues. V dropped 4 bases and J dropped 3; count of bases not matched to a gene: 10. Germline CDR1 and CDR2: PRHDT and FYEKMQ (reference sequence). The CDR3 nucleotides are TGTGCCAGCAGCTCCAGACTAGCGGGCCCTCCGACAGATACGCAGTATTTT. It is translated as CASSSRLAGPPTDTQYF.

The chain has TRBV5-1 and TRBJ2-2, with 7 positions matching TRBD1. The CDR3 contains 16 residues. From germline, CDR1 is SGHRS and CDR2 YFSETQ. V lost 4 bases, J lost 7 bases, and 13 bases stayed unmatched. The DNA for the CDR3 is TGCGCCAGCAGCGGTTCTCCGGGACAGCATATCGGGGAGCTGTTTTTT. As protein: CASSGSPGQHIGELFF. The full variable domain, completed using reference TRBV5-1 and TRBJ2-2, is KAGVTQTPRYLIKTRGQQVTLSCSPISGHRSVSWYQQTPGQGLQFLFEYFSETQRNKGNFPGRFSGRQFSNSRSEMNVSTLELGDSALYLCASSGSPGQHIGELFFGEGSRLTVL.

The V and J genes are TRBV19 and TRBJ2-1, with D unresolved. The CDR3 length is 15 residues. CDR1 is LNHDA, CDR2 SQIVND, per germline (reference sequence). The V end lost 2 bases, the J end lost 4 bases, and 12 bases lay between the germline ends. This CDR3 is CASSITWTPYNEQFF. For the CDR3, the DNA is TGTGCCAGTAGTATAACTTGGACCCCATACAATGAGCAGTTCTTC. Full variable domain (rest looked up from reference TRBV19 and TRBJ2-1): DGGITQSPKYLFRKEGQNVTLSCEQNLNHDAMYWYRQDPGQGLRLIYYSQIVNDFQKGDIAEGYSVSREKKESFPLTVTSAQKNPTAFYLCASSITWTPYNEQFFGPGTRLTVL.

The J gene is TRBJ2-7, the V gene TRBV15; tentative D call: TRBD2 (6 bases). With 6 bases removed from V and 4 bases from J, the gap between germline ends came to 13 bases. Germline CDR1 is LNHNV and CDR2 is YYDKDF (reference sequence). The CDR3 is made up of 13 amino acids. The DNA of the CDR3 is TGTGCCACCAGGCAGGGACTTGAATACGAGCAGTACTTC. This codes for CATRQGLEYEQYF.

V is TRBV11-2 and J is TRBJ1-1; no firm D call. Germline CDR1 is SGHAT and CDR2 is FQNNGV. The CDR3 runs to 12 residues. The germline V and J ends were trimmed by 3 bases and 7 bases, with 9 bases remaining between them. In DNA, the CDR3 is TGTGCCAGCAGCTTTATCCCTGGTGAAGCTTTCTTT. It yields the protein CASSFIPGEAFF.

The CDR3 loop is CASSFTSGLPYEQYF. The DNA of the CDR3 is TGTGCCAGCAGTTTTACTAGCGGGTTACCCTACGAGCAGTACTTC. The chain couples TRBV27 to TRBJ2-7; TRBD2 matches at 9 bases. The CDR3 is made up of 15 amino acids. The V segment lost 3 bases and the J segment 2 bases; nucleotides outside the gene matches: 5. CDR1 and CDR2 (germline): MNHEY, SMNVEV (reference sequence).

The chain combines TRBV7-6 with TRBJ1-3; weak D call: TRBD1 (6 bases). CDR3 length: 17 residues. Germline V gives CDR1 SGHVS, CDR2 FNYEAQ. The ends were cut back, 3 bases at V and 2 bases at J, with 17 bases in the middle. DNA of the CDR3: TGTGCCAGCAGCTTTGGGGGCGCGGGGAGGCCTGGAAACACCATATATTTT. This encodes CASSFGGAGRPGNTIYF.

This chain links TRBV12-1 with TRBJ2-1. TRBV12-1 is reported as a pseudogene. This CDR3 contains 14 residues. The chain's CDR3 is CASSFYPVSAEQFF. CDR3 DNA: TGTGCCAGCAGCTTTTATCCCGTAAGTGCTGAGCAGTTCTTC.

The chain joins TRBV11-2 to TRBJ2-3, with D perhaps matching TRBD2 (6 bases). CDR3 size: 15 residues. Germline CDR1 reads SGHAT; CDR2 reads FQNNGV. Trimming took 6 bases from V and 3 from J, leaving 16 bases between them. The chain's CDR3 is CASRTLPGLTDTQYF. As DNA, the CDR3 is TGTGCCAGCAGAACCCTCCCGGGACTGACAGATACGCAGTATTTT.

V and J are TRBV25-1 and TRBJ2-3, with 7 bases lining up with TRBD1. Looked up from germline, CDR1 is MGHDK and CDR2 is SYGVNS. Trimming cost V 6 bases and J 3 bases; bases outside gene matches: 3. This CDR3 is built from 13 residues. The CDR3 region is CASSLQGTDTQYF. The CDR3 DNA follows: TGTGCCAGCAGCCTACAGGGGACAGATACGCAGTATTTT.

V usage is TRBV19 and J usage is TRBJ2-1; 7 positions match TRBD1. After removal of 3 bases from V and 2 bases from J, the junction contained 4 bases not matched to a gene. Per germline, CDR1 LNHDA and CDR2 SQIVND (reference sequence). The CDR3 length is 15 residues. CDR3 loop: CASSIGQATYNEQFF. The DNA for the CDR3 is TGTGCCAGTAGTATCGGACAGGCTACCTACAATGAGCAGTTCTTC.

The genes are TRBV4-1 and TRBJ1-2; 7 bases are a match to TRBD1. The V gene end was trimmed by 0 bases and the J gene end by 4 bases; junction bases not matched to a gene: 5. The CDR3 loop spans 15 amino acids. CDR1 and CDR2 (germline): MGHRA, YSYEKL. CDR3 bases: TGCGCCAGCAGCCAAGATAGGGGGCAGGGCTATGGCTACACCTTC. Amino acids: CASSQDRGQGYGYTF.

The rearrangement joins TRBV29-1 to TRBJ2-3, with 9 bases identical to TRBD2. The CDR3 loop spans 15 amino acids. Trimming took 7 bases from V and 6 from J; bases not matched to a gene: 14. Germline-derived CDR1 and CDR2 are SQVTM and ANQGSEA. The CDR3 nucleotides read TGCAGCGGTGGGGTTGGCGGGAGGGCCGGGGATACGCAGTATTTT. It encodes CSGGVGGRAGDTQYF.

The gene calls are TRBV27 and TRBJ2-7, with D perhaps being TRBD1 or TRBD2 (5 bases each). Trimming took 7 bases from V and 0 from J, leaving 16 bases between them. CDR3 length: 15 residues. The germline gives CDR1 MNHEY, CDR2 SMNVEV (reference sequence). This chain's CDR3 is CASTSGAGNSYEQYF. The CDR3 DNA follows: TGTGCCAGCACCTCCGGGGCCGGGAACTCCTACGAGCAGTACTTC.

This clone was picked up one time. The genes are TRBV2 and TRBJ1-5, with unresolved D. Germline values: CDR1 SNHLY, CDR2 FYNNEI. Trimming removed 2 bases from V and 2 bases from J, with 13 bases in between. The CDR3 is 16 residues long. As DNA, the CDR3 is TGTGCCAGCAGTGAAATGGTGCAGGATGGCAATCAGCCCCAGCATTTT. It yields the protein CASSEMVQDGNQPQHF.

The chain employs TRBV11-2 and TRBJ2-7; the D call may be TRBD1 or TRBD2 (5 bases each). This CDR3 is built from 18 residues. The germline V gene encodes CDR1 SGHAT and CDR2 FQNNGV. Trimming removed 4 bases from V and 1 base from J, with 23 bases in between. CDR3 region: CASSSLTGTEWVSYEQYF. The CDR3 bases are TGTGCCAGCAGCTCGCTCACCGGGACCGAGTGGGTATCCTACGAGCAGTACTTC.

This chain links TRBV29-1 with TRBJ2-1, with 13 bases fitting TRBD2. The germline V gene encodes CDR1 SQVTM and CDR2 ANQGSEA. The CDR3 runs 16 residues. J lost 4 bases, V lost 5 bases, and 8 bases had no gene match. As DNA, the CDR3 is TGCAGCGTTCTCCAGGGACTAGCGGGAAAGTACAATGAGCAGTTCTTC. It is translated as CSVLQGLAGKYNEQFF.

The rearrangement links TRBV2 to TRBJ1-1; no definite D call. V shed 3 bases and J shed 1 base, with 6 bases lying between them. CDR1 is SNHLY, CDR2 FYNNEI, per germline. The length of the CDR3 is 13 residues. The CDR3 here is CASSETRNTEAFF. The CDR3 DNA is TGTGCCAGCAGTGAGACCCGGAACACTGAAGCTTTCTTT.

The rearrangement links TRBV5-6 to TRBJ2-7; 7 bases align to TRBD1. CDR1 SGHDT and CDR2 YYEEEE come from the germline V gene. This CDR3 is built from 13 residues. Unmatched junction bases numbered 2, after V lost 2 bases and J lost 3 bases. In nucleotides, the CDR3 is TGTGCCAGCAGCTTCGGGACAGTCTACGAGCAGTACTTC. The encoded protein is CASSFGTVYEQYF.

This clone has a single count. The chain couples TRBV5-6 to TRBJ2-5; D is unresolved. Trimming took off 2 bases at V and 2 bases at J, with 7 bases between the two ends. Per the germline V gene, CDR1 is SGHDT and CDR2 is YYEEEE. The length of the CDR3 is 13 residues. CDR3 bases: TGTGCCAGCAGCTTTCAAGGGCAAGAGACCCAGTACTTC. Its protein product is CASSFQGQETQYF.

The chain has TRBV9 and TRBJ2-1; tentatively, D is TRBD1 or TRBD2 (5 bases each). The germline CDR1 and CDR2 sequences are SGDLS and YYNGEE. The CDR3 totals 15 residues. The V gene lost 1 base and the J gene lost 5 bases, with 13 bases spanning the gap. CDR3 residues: CASSVTGTGNNEQFF. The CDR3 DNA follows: TGTGCCAGCAGCGTAACCGGGACGGGAAACAATGAGCAGTTCTTC.

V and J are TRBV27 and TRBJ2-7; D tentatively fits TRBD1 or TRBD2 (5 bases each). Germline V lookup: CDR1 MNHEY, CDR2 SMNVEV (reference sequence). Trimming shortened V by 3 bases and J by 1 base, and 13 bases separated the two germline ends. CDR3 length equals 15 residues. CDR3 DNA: TGTGCCAGCAGTTTGGTCGGGACCATGTCCTACGAGCAGTACTTC. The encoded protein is CASSLVGTMSYEQYF.

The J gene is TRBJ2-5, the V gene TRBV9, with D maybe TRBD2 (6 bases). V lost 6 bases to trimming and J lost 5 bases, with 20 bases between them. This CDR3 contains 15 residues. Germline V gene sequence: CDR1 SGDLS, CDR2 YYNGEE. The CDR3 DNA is TGTGCCAGCAACGAAGGGACTGCCGTTGGGGAGACCCAGTACTTC. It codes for CASNEGTAVGETQYF.

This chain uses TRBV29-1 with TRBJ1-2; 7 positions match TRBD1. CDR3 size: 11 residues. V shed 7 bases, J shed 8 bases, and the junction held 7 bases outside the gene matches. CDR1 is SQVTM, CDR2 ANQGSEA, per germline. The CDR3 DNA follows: TGCAGCGGCTCCGGGACAGACGGCTACACCTTC. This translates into CSGSGTDGYTF.

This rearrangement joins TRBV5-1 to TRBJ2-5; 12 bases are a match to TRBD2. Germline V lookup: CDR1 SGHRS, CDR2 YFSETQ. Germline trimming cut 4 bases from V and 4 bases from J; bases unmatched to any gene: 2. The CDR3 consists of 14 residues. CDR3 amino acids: CASSVGLAGETQYF. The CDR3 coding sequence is TGCGCCAGCAGCGTGGGACTAGCGGGAGAGACCCAGTACTTC.

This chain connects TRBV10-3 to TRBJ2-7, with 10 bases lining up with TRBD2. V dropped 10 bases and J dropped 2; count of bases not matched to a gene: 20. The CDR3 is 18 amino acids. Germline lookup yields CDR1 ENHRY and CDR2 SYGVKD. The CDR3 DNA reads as TGTGCCACACGTATAGCCCCCGGTCTAGCGGGAGAGACCTACGAGCAGTACTTC. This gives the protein CATRIAPGLAGETYEQYF.

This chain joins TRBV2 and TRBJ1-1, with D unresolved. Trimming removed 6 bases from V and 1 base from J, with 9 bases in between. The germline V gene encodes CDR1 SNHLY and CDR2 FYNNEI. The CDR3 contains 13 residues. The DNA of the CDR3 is TGTGCCAGCAGCCCCCAGGCGAACACTGAAGCTTTCTTT. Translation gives CASSPQANTEAFF.

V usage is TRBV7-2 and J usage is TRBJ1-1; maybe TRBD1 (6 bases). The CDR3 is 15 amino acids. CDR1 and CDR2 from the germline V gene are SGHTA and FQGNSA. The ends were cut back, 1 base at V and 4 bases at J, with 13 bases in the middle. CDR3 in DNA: TGTGCCAGCAGCTTAGGGGTAGGGGGAAGCACTGAAGCTTTCTTT. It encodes CASSLGVGGSTEAFF. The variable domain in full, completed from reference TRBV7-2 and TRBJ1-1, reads GAGVSQSPSNKVTEKGKDVELRCDPISGHTALYWYRQSLGQGLEFLIYFQGNSAPDKSGLPSDRFSAERTGGSVSTLTIQRTQQEDSAVYLCASSLGVGGSTEAFFGQGTRLTVV.